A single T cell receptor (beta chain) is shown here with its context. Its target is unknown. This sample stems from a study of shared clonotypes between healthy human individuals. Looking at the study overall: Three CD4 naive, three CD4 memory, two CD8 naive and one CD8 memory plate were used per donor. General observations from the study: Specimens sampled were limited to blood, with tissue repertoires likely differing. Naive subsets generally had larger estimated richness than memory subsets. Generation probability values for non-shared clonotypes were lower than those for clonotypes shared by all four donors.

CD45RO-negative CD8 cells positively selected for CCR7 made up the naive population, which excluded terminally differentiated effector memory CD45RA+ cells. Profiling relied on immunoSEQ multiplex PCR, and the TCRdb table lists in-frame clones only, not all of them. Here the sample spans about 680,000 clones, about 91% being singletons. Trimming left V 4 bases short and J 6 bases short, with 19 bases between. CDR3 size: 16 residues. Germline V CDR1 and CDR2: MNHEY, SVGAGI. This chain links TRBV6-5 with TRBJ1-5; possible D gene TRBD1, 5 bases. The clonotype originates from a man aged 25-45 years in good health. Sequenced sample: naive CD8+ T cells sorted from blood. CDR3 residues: CASSFGTPTRGQPQHF. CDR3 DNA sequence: TGTGCCAGCAGTTTCGGGACTCCGACTAGGGGTCAGCCCCAGCATTTT.